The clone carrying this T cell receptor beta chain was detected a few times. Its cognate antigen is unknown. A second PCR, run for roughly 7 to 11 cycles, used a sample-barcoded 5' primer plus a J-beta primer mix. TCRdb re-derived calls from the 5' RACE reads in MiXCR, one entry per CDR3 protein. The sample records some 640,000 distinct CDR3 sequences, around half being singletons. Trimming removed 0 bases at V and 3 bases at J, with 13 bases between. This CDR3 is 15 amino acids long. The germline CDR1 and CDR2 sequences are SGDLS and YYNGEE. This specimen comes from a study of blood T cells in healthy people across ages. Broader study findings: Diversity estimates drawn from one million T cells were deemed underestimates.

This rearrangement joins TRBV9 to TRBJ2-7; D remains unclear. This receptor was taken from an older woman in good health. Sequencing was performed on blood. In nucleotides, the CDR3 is TGTGCCAGCAGCGTAGGGGTAGAATCCGGCTACGAGCAGTACTTC. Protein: CASSVGVESGYEQYF.